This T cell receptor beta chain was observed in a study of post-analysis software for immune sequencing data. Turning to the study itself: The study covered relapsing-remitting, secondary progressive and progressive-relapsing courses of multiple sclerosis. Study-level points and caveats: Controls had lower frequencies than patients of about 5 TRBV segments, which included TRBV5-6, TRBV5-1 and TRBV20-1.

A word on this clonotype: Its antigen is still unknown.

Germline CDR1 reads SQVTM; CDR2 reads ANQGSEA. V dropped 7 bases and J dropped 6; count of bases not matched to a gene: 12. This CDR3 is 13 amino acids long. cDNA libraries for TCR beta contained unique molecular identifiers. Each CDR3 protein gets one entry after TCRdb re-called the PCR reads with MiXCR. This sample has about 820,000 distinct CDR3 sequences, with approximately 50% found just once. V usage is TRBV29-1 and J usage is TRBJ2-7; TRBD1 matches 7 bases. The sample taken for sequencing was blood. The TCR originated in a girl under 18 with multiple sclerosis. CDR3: CSGTIGTVSEQYF. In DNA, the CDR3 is TGCAGCGGGACGATCGGGACAGTTAGCGAGCAGTACTTC.